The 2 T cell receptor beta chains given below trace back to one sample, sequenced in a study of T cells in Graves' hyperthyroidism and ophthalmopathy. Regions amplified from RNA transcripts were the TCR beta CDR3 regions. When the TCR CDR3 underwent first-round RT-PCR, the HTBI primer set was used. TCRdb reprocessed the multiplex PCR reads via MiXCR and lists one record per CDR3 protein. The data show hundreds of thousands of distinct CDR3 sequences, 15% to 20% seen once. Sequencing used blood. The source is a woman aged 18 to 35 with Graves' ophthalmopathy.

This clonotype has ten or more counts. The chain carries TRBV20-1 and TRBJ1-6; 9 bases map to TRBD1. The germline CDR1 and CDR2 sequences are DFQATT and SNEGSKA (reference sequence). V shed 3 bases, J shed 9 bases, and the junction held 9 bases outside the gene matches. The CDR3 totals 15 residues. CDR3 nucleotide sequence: TGCAGTGCTAGTCCCCGACAGGGGGTTGTTTCACCCCTCCACTTT. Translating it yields CSASPRQGVVSPLHF.

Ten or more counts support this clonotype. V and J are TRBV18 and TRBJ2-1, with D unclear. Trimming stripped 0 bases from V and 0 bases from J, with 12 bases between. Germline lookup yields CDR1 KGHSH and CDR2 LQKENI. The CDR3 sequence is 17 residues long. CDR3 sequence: CASSPPQAASSYNEQFF. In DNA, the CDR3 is TGTGCCAGCTCACCACCTCAGGCGGCAAGCTCCTACAATGAGCAGTTCTTC.